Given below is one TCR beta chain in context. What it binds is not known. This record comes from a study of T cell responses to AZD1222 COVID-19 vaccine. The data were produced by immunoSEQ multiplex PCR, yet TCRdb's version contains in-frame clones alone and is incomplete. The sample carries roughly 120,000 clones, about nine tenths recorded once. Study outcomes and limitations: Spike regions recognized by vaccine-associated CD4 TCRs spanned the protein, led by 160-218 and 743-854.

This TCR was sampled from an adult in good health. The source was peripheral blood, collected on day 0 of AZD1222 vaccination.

This CDR3 is CASSLGTGGWGTEAFF. CDR3 DNA sequence: TGTGCCAGCAGCCTTGGGACAGGGGGCTGGGGCACTGAAGCTTTCTTT. The chain recombines TRBV9 with TRBJ1-1; 12 positions match TRBD1. The V segment lost 4 bases and the J segment 4 bases; nucleotides outside the gene matches: 8. CDR1 and CDR2 (germline): SGDLS, YYNGEE. The CDR3 totals 16 residues.